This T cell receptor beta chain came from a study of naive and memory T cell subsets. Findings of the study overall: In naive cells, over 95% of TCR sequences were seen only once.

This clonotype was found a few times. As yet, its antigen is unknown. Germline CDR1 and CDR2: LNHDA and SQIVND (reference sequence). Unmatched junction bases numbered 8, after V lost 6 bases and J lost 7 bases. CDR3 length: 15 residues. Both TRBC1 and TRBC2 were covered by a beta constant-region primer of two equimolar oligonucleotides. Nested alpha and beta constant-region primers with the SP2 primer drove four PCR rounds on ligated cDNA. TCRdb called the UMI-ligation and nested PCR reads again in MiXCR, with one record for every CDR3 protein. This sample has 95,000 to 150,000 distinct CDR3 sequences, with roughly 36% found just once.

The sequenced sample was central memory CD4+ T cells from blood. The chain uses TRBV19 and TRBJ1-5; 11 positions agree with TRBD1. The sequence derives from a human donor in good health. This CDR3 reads CASRSGTGGFQPQHF. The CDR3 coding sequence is TGTGCCAGTAGGAGTGGGACAGGGGGGTTCCAGCCCCAGCATTTT.